Described below is a single T cell receptor beta chain sequence and its context. This clonotype appeared a few times. Its target antigen remains unknown. Nothing much larger sits one base from this clone, and base qualities are not available. For sequencing, an Illumina HiSeq 1500 was employed. TCRdb reprocessing: public reads trimmed at Q25 with fastp, clones called with MiXCR, in-frame beta chains kept. CDR3 protein duplicates are merged, each entry listing the most common genes and DNA. The table for this sample lists 200,000 to 300,000 distinct CDR3 sequences; around 13% of them were counted only once. Together, the top ten hold roughly 9.7% of the sample. The CDR3, cysteine through phenylalanine, is 15 amino acids long. The only DNA kept is the CDR3, 45 bases in frame from the first base. After removal of 0 bases from V and 0 bases from J, the junction retains 5 bases not matched to a gene. The germline V gene (reference sequence) specifies DFQATT as CDR1 and SNEGSKA as CDR2.

The data originate from a study of T cell repertoires in cytomegalovirus infection (dated by TCRdb to between 2018 and 2020). Concerning the study at large: Donor HLA type was relevant to the analysis, because carriage of CMV infection together with the matching HLA type was indicated by public TCR beta signatures. Overall study results and their limits: In both this cohort and an independent cohort of several hundred donors, the cumulative frequency of public TCR beta family members distinguished carriers of CMV infection plus the relevant HLA type. In the ex vivo response, HLA-C-restricted CMV-specific TCR beta clonotypes were dominant, and in two of eight donors the single most frequent clonotype came from this HLA-C-restricted group.

The clonotype originates from a human donor in good health (CMV status not recorded). Some clones in this sample may be carry-over from other donors' samples. The source material was PBMCs. The chain joins TRBV20-1 to TRBJ2-7, with 7 junctional bases fitting TRBD2. The DNA reads as follows: TGCAGTGCTAGAGATGGGGCTAGCGGCTCCTACGAGCAGTACTTC. It translates as CSARDGASGSYEQYF.